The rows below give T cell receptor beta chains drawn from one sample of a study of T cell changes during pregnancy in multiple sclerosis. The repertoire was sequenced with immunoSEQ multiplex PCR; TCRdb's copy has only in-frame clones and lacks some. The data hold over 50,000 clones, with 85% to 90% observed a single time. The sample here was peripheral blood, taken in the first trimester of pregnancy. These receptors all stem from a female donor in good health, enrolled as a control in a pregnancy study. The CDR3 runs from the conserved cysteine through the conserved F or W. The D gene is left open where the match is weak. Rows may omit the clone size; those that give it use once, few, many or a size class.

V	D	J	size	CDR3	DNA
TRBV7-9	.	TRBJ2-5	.	CASTLGSGGSETQYF	TGTGCCAGCACCCTCGGTTCGGGGGGCAGCGAGACCCAGTACTTC
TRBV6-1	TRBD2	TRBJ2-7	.	CASSSQRGDEQYF	TGTGCCAGCAGTTCCCAGCGGGGAGACGAGCAGTACTTC
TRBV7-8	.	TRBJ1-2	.	CASSPSPGGLSYGYTF	TGTGCCAGCAGCCCTTCCCCGGGGGGCTTGAGCTATGGCTACACCTTC
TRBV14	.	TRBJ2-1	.	CASSHAGSSYNEQFF	TGTGCCAGCAGCCATGCGGGTTCCTCCTACAATGAGCAGTTCTTC
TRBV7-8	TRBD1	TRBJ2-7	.	CASSPQGQGVYEQYF	TGTGCCAGCAGCCCCCAGGGACAGGGTGTCTACGAGCAGTACTTC
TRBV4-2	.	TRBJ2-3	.	CASSQAGTASTDTQYF	TGTGCCAGCAGCCAAGCCGGTACAGCTAGCACAGATACGCAGTATTTT
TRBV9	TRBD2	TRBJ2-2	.	CASSANLLSGGGTGELFF	TGTGCCAGCAGCGCCAACCTACTTAGCGGGGGTGGCACCGGGGAGCTGTTTTTT
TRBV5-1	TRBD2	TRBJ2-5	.	CASSRTSGVQETQYF	TGCGCCAGCAGCCGGACTAGCGGGGTACAAGAGACCCAGTACTTC
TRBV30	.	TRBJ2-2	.	CAWSVRGELFF	TGTGCCTGGAGTGTGCGAGGGGAGCTGTTTTTT
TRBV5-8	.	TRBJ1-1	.	CASSLGHMNTEAFF	TGTGCCAGCAGCTTGGGGCACATGAACACTGAAGCTTTCTTT
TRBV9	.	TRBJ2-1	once	CASSVALTVQEQFF	TGTGCCAGCAGCGTAGCTTTGACAGTCCAGGAGCAGTTCTTC
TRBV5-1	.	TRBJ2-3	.	CASSSRGGGWDTQYF	TGCGCCAGCAGCTCCAGAGGGGGGGGGTGGGATACGCAGTATTTT